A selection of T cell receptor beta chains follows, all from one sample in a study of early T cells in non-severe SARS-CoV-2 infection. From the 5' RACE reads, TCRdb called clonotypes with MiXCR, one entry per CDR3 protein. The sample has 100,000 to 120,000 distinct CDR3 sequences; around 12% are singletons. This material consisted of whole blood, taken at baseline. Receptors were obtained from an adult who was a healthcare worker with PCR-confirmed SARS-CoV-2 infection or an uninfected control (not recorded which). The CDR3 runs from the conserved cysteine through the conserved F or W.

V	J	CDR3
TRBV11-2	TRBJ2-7	CASSRVQGKHEQYF
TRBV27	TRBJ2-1	CASSFHGGLRYNEQFF
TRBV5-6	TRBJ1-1	CASSLAGGRPNTEAFF
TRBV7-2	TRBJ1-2	CASSRQGQGGYGYTF
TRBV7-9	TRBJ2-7	CASSPGDRDSYEQYF
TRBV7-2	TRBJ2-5	CASSPRLAEETQYF
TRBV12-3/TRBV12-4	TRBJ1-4	CASRAEWDEKLFF
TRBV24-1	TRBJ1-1	CATSDGDRGSTGDTEAFF
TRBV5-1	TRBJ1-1	CASSYPTSAEAFF
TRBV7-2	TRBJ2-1	CASSFNRNNEQFF
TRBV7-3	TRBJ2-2	CASSLNGVNTGELFF
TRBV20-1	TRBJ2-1	CSATAHSTIYNEQFF
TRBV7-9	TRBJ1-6	CASSLALSGPLHF
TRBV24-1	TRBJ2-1	CATSDPRLVSHNEQFF
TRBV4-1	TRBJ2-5	CASSQRTSAETQYF
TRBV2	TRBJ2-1	CASIGSPANNEQFF
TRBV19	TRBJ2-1	CASSVATAYNEQFF
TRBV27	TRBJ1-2	CASSLSLMWGRDYGYTF
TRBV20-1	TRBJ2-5	CSARDVRTSETQYF
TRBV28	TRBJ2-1	CASSWTLSSYNEQFF
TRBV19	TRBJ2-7	CASSDRPYEQYF
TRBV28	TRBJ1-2	CASSVPGQNGYTF
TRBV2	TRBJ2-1	CASSDGSYNEQFF
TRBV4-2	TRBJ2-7	CASSQVPAGTVDYEQYF
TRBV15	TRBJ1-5	CATGQARNQPQHF
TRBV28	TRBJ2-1	CASSLSRTSGSSRFF
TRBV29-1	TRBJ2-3	CSVQGPRGNTQYF
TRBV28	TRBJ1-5	CASRLTGYNQPQHF
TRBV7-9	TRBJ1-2	CASSLTGEGGYTF
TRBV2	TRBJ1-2	CASSERSGYTF
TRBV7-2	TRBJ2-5	CASSLAGSGGETQYF
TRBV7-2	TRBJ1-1	CASSFANTEAFF
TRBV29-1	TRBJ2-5	CSVERTGGETQYF
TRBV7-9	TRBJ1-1	CASSSPTQLNTEAFF
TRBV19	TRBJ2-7	CASSPRTATYEQYF
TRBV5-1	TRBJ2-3	CASSWAQGIGVADTQYF
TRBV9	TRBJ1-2	CASSPREGRAYGYTF
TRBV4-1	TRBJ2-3	CASSYGLAGSGGDTQYF
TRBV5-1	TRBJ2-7	CASSLTPDRGAYEQYF
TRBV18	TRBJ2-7	CASSPGAADEQYF
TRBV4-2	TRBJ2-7	CASSHGLAGGKDEQYF